This T cell receptor beta chain was identified during a study of T cell responses to AZD1222 COVID-19 vaccine. The assay was immunoSEQ multiplex PCR, and TCRdb's table has in-frame clones only and misses some. This table has roughly 120,000 clones, around 85% appearing once. On this clone: The antigen is unknown.

Points from the study as a whole: Clonal diversity may have been underestimated in mostly white British donors.

Germline V lookup: CDR1 LGHDT, CDR2 YNNKEL (reference sequence). The V and J ends lost 4 bases and 8 bases respectively, with 14 bases between them. This CDR3 region has 13 residues. The genes are TRBV3-1 (or the pseudogene TRBV3-2) and TRBJ1-2; D not certain. The source of this sequence is an adult who received the AZD1222 COVID-19 vaccine. This material consisted of peripheral blood, taken 28 days after the second AZD1222 dose. The CDR3 DNA sequence: TGTGCCAGCAGCCTCCGGTCTATGGGCGGCTACACCTTC. Protein product: CASSLRSMGGYTF.